Reported below is one T cell receptor beta chain. Its antigen is not known. Between the trimmed V and J ends, which lost 2 bases and 7 bases, there was a span of 20 bases. The CDR3 has 16 residues. Germline lookup yields CDR1 SNHLY and CDR2 FYNNEI. A multiplex PCR was run with 60 Vbeta primers and 13 Jbeta primers. Repertoires were generated with immunoSEQ multiplex PCR, while TCRdb's copy carries only in-frame clones and drops some. The data hold roughly 120,000 clones, with 65% to 85% observed a single time. The sample is drawn from a study of cytomegalovirus exposure and HLA in healthy donors. Study-level points and caveats: Being productive about 90% or about 30% of the time was typical of most TCR beta V segments in an earlier analysis.

The rearrangement joins TRBV2 to TRBJ1-2; the D gene is possibly TRBD1 (5 bases). The receptor was isolated from a woman aged 18-29 years in good health and CMV-seronegative. The sequencing sample was made of PBMCs. The CDR3 spells CASSESVDRGSVGYTF. The CDR3 region has the DNA TGTGCCAGCAGTGAAAGTGTAGACAGAGGTTCTGTTGGCTACACCTTC.